This T cell receptor beta chain was identified during a study of blood T cell repertoires in COVID-19. About the study: Sample material is recorded as cDNA or gDNA derived from T cells, B-cell-depleted T cells, or PBMCs.

V was pared by 2 bases and J by 1 base, with 9 bases between. This CDR3 is 15 amino acids long. Germline CDR1 reads MNHEY; CDR2 reads SMNVEV (reference sequence). TCRdb's copy holds only in-frame clones and misses some; the assay was immunoSEQ multiplex PCR. In the table there are about 77,000 clones, about 80% of which are singletons. This clone was picked up a small number of times. This sequence originates from a woman in her sixties or seventies with acute or convalescent COVID-19. The V and J genes are TRBV27 and TRBJ1-5; D is unclear. Sequencing was carried out using peripheral blood. For the CDR3, the DNA is TGTGCCAGCAGTTTAACCAGCGAGAGCAATCAGCCCCAGCATTTT. Amino acids: CASSLTSESNQPQHF.